These 8 T cell receptor beta chains were all obtained from the same sample, sequenced in a study of blood T cell repertoires in COVID-19. The repertoire was sequenced with immunoSEQ multiplex PCR; TCRdb's copy has only in-frame clones and lacks some. The sample lists hundreds of thousands of clones, approximately 88% occurring once. Sequenced input: PBMCs or T cells enriched from blood (not recorded which). Receptors originate from a woman aged 40-49 years who had recovered from COVID-19.

The chain recombines TRBV7-3 with TRBJ2-3, with D perhaps TRBD2 (5 bases). Germline CDR1 and CDR2: SGHTA and FQGTGA. V shed 2 bases and J shed 3 bases, with 12 bases lying between them. The length of the CDR3 is 15 residues. DNA of the CDR3: TGTGCCAGCAGCTTAGGATCTAGGGAGACAGATACGCAGTATTTT. The encoded protein is CASSLGSRETDTQYF.

This rearrangement joins TRBV6-1 to TRBJ2-1, with TRBD2 matching over 15 bases. J was trimmed by 5 bases and V by 4 bases; bases with no gene match: 3. This CDR3 spans 16 amino acids. Germline values: CDR1 MNHNS, CDR2 SASEGT. The CDR3 is CASSVGLAGGNNEQFF. Written as DNA, the CDR3 is TGTGCCAGCAGTGTTGGACTAGCGGGGGGGAACAATGAGCAGTTCTTC.

The V call is TRBV7-3, the J call TRBJ2-1, with 10 bases fitting TRBD2. CDR3 size: 18 residues. Germline CDR1 SGHTA, CDR2 FQGTGA. Trimming removed 5 bases from V and 8 bases from J; junction bases left unmatched: 18. The CDR3: CASSPRAVLAGSYHEQFF. CDR3 sequence (DNA): TGTGCCAGCAGCCCCCGGGCCGTACTAGCGGGGTCTTATCATGAGCAGTTCTTC.

The V call is TRBV7-9, the J call TRBJ1-1; tentative D call: TRBD1 (5 bases). This CDR3 contains 14 residues. V was cut by 7 bases and J by 4 bases, with 16 bases left in between. Germline CDR1 is SEHNR and CDR2 is FQNEAQ (reference sequence). The CDR3 sequence: CASTPGERGTEAFF. The CDR3, as DNA: TGTGCCAGCACCCCCGGAGAAAGGGGCACTGAAGCTTTCTTT.

This chain links TRBV2 with TRBJ2-1, with D maybe TRBD1 (6 bases). Per germline, CDR1 SNHLY and CDR2 FYNNEI. The CDR3 loop spans 13 amino acids. Between the trimmed V and J ends, which lost 6 bases and 4 bases, there was a span of 10 bases. The DNA of the CDR3 is TGTGCCAGCAGGTCAGGGGAGTACAATGAGCAGTTCTTC. It encodes CASRSGEYNEQFF.

The rearrangement joins TRBV15 to TRBJ2-7, with D possibly matching TRBD2 (7 bases). V was cut by 1 base and J by 5 bases, with 18 bases left in between. Germline loops: CDR1 LNHNV, CDR2 YYDKDF (reference sequence). This CDR3 contains 16 residues. The CDR3 protein is CATSRAGAGDFHEQYF. The CDR3 coding sequence is TGTGCCACCAGCAGAGCGGGGGCGGGAGACTTCCACGAGCAGTACTTC. The entire variable domain, with the rest obtained from reference TRBV15 and TRBJ2-7, is as follows: DAMVIQNPRYQVTQFGKPVTLSCSQTLNHNVMYWYQQKSSQAPKLLFHYYDKDFNNEADTPDNFQSRRPNTSFCFLDIRSPGLGDTAMYLCATSRAGAGDFHEQYFGPGTRLTVT.

V and J are TRBV15 and TRBJ1-1, with 9 bases aligning to TRBD1. Trimming cost V 4 bases and J 11 bases; bases outside gene matches: 8. This CDR3 is 13 amino acids long. CDR1 LNHNV and CDR2 YYDKDF come from the germline V gene (reference sequence). The chain's CDR3 is CATSTVRQGEAFF. CDR3 nucleotides: TGTGCCACCAGCACCGTACGACAGGGGGAGGCTTTCTTT.

This clone was seen a few times. The chain is built from TRBV23-1 and TRBJ2-1; TRBD1 aligns across 8 bases. TRBV23-1 is an ORF for which the function is uncertain. V dropped 9 bases and J dropped 2; count of bases not matched to a gene: 9. This CDR3 is 15 amino acids long. The DNA of the CDR3 is TGCGCCAGTCCCACGGACAGGGCCACCTACAATGAGCAGTTCTTC. Protein: CASPTDRATYNEQFF.